This T cell receptor (beta chain) was captured in a study of tumor-infiltrating lymphocytes in localized non-small cell lung cancer. Assay used: immunoSEQ multiplex PCR; TCRdb lists only in-frame clones, some missing. The sample yields some 2,600 clones, 65% seen once. Study-wide findings and caveats: Compared with uninvolved lung, tumors showed higher T cell infiltration by TCRbeta sequencing.

CDR3 length: 14 residues. CDR1 is KGHSH, CDR2 LQKENI, per germline. Trimming stripped 6 bases from V and 2 bases from J, with 10 bases between. Regarding this clone: Its specificity is not known.

Sequenced input: uninvolved lung tissue not adjacent to the tumor. The rearrangement joins TRBV18 to TRBJ2-2; D is uncertain. The sequence was obtained from a human donor with non-small cell lung cancer. The DNA of the CDR3 is TGTGCCAGCTCCCCAATGACTAACACCGGGGAGCTGTTTTTT. Translated: CASSPMTNTGELFF.